What follows are 21 T cell receptor beta chains derived from one specimen sequenced in a study of CD8+ T cells in alopecia areata. Following extraction, RNA underwent reverse transcription to cDNA, which served as the sequencing template. Generated by immunoSEQ multiplex PCR, the TCRdb table keeps only in-frame clones and is missing some. Among under 95,000 clones listed, 60% to 80% were seen once. Stated treatment: oral pan-JAK inhibitor, 5-10 mg twice daily. The source material was CD8+ T cells sorted from blood, sampled at week 44, from a patient treated with tofacitinib. Receptor source: a human donor with alopecia areata.

The rearrangement joins TRBV6-5 to TRBJ2-7, with TRBD1 matching over 7 bases. Per the germline V gene, CDR1 is MNHEY and CDR2 is SVGAGI. J was trimmed by 6 bases and V by 6 bases; bases with no gene match: 8. The CDR3 covers 13 residues. The CDR3 DNA reads TGTGCCAGCAGACAACAGGGGAGCCTCGAGCAGTACTTC. It yields the protein CASRQQGSLEQYF.

The chain employs TRBV4-3 and TRBJ2-7; possibly TRBD2 for D (6 bases). The germline CDR1 and CDR2 sequences are LGHNA and YSLEER. Trimming removed 1 base from V and 7 bases from J, with 14 bases in between. The CDR3 contains 14 residues. This chain's CDR3 is CASSQGDARGEQYF. In nucleotides, the CDR3 is TGCGCCAGCAGCCAAGGGGACGCGCGGGGAGAGCAGTACTTC.

The chain has TRBV7-2 and TRBJ2-7, with D perhaps being TRBD1 or TRBD2 (7 bases each). Germline loops: CDR1 SGHTA, CDR2 FQGNSA. V was clipped by 5 bases and J by 2 bases, with 16 bases between them. The CDR3 covers 15 residues. This CDR3 is CASSPGGGLPYEQYF. In DNA, the CDR3 is TGTGCCAGCAGCCCAGGGGGGGGACTCCCCTACGAGCAGTACTTC.

Only one count was recorded for this clone. CDR3 amino acids: CASRQGMGTEAFF. The CDR3 bases are TGTGCCAGTAGACAGGGGATGGGAACTGAAGCTTTCTTT. The J gene is TRBJ1-1, the V gene TRBV19, with 7 bases lining up with TRBD1. V lost 6 bases to trimming and J lost 5 bases; unmatched junction nucleotides: 6. Germline V gene data show CDR1 as LNHDA and CDR2 as SQIVND (reference sequence). CDR3 size: 13 residues.

This chain joins TRBV29-1 and TRBJ2-5; 7 nucleotides match TRBD2. The DNA end is a closer match to TRBJ2-7, so the J assignment may be wrong. The CDR3 is 16 amino acids. Per germline, CDR1 SQVTM and CDR2 ANQGSEA. CDR3 residues: CSVVGTTVNFSYEQYF. The CDR3 bases are TGCAGCGTTGTGGGGACTACCGTGAACTTCTCCTACGAGCAGTACTTC.

This clone was found once. The sample carries other DNA sequences with the same CDR3. The chain links TRBV9 to TRBJ2-1, with D unclear. This CDR3 comprises 15 residues. Germline V gene lookup returns CDR1 SGDLS and CDR2 YYNGEE. The ends were cut back, 0 bases at V and 0 bases at J, with 7 bases in the middle. The CDR3 coding sequence is TGTGCCAGCAGCGTAGGTCAGAGCTCCTACAATGAGCAGTTCTTC. Its protein is CASSVGQSSYNEQFF.

The V call is TRBV25-1, the J call TRBJ2-1, with D unresolved. In germline, CDR1 is MGHDK, CDR2 SYGVNS. With 8 bases removed from V and 7 bases from J, the gap between germline ends came to 9 bases. This CDR3 contains 11 residues. The CDR3 sequence: CASGVVNEQFF. The CDR3, as DNA: TGTGCCAGCGGAGTAGTGAATGAGCAGTTCTTC.

On this clone itself: A read error may produce the germline difference seen at one junction end. V is TRBV7-2 and J is TRBJ1-1, with D hard to call. This CDR3 spans 13 amino acids. Germline assignment: CDR1 SGHTA and CDR2 FQGNSA. CDR3 protein: CASSPSQNTEAFF. The CDR3 DNA is TGTGCCAGCAGCCCAAGCCAGAACACCGAAGCTTTCTTT.

There are a few counts of this clone. V and J are TRBV7-8 and TRBJ2-1, with D tentatively TRBD2 (6 bases). The V gene's germline CDR1 is SGHVS and CDR2 FQNEAQ. V lost 5 bases, J lost 2 bases, and 10 bases lay in between. The CDR3 totals 14 residues. CDR3 sequence reads: CASSLGGTYNEQFF. The CDR3 DNA reads as TGTGCCAGCAGCCTCGGGGGTACCTACAATGAGCAGTTCTTC.

The CDR3 region is CASRPGTPSYEQYF. CDR3 nucleotides: TGTGCCAGCAGGCCCGGGACTCCCTCCTACGAGCAGTACTTC. This sequence joins TRBV7-9 and TRBJ2-7; D may be TRBD2 (6 bases). Germline values: CDR1 SEHNR, CDR2 FQNEAQ (reference sequence). Trimming removed 6 bases from V and 0 bases from J, with 12 bases in between. This CDR3 spans 14 amino acids.

This clone came up a few times. The gene calls are TRBV29-1 and TRBJ2-7; 7 bases map to TRBD2. The CDR3 contains 12 residues. After removal of 1 base from V and 3 bases from J, the junction contained 0 bases not matched to a gene. Per the germline V gene, CDR1 is SQVTM and CDR2 is ANQGSEA. The CDR3 DNA follows: TGCAGCGTTGAAGGGGGGGGCTACGAGCAGTACTTC. Its protein product is CSVEGGGYEQYF.

The gene calls are TRBV20-1 and TRBJ2-5; D not certain. The CDR3 has 11 residues. CDR1 is DFQATT, CDR2 SNEGSKA, per germline (reference sequence). The V end lost 3 bases, the J end lost 0 bases, and 2 bases lay between the germline ends. CDR3 loop: CSASDQETQYF. CDR3 sequence (DNA): TGCAGTGCTAGTGACCAAGAGACCCAGTACTTC.

This chain uses TRBV14 with TRBJ2-7; unclear D gene. The length of the CDR3 is 15 residues. With 1 base removed from V and 4 bases from J, the gap between germline ends came to 14 bases. CDR1 is SGHDN and CDR2 is FVKESK in the germline V gene. For the CDR3, the DNA is TGTGCCAGCAGCCAAGCTGCCCAGGATCCATACGAGCAGTACTTC. It yields the protein CASSQAAQDPYEQYF.

This clone has just a few counts. The chain employs TRBV29-1 and TRBJ2-7; D possibly matches TRBD1 or TRBD2 (5 bases each). The CDR3 length is 12 residues. Looked up from germline, CDR1 is SQVTM and CDR2 is ANQGSEA. Trimming pared 5 bases from V and 3 bases from J, leaving 11 bases between. The CDR3 loop reads CSVLGTDYEQYF. For the CDR3, the DNA is TGCAGCGTTTTGGGGACCGACTACGAGCAGTACTTC.

V and J are TRBV27 and TRBJ2-7; D is perhaps TRBD1 (6 bases). V was pared by 8 bases and J by 6 bases, with 20 bases between. Germline V gene sequence: CDR1 MNHEY, CDR2 SMNVEV (reference sequence). This CDR3 contains 14 residues. CDR3 protein: CASAAGANLGEQYF. The CDR3 nucleotides are TGTGCCAGCGCGGCAGGGGCAAACCTAGGCGAGCAGTACTTC.

The chain links TRBV27 to TRBJ2-3, with TRBD2 identical over 11 bases. Germline CDR1 and CDR2: MNHEY and SMNVEV (reference sequence). After removal of 8 bases from V and 3 bases from J, the junction contained 7 bases not matched to a gene. The CDR3 runs 15 residues. The CDR3 protein is CASARLAGGTDTQYF. CDR3 in DNA: TGTGCCAGCGCCCGGCTAGCGGGGGGAACAGATACGCAGTATTTT.

This chain links TRBV19 with TRBJ2-7, with 9 bases matching TRBD1. After removal of 4 bases from V and 4 bases from J, the junction contained 5 bases not matched to a gene. The CDR3 length is 14 residues. Germline lookup yields CDR1 LNHDA and CDR2 SQIVND (reference sequence). This CDR3 reads CASSTRTGVYEQYF. The DNA for the CDR3 is TGTGCCAGTAGTACTAGGACAGGGGTGTACGAGCAGTACTTC.

V usage is TRBV30 and J usage is TRBJ1-1; no reliable D call. Germline-derived CDR1 and CDR2 are GTSNPN and SVGIG (reference sequence). Trimming removed 2 bases from V and 6 bases from J, with 13 bases in between. This CDR3 spans 13 amino acids. CDR3 DNA sequence: TGTGCCTGGAGTTCGGACGTTGGCTCTGAAGCTTTCTTT. It is translated as CAWSSDVGSEAFF.

The chain joins TRBV15 to TRBJ2-7; TRBD2 is a possible D gene (6 bases). Trimming took 0 bases from V and 4 from J, leaving 13 bases between them. The CDR3 is 15 residues long. The V gene's germline CDR1 is LNHNV and CDR2 YYDKDF (reference sequence). The CDR3 spells CATSRDAGTDYEQYF. The CDR3 nucleotides read TGTGCCACCAGCAGAGATGCGGGAACCGATTACGAGCAGTACTTC.

This clone was seen a few times. This specimen includes other DNA sequences encoding the same CDR3. The V call is TRBV29-1, the J call TRBJ2-7; D call uncertain. Germline V CDR1 and CDR2: SQVTM, ANQGSEA. V lost 4 bases and J 1 base, leaving 5 bases between the germline ends. This CDR3 is built from 11 residues. The CDR3 is CSVVQSYEQYF. For the CDR3, the DNA is TGCAGCGTTGTTCAGTCCTACGAGCAGTACTTC.

V and J are TRBV6-1 and TRBJ1-5; D remains ambiguous. The CDR3 is 11 residues long. CDR1 and CDR2 from the germline V gene are MNHNS and SASEGT. V was cut by 6 bases and J by 6 bases, with 6 bases left in between. The CDR3 reads CASRSGQPQHF. The CDR3 coding sequence is TGTGCCAGCAGAAGTGGTCAGCCCCAGCATTTT.